These 10 T cell receptor beta chains came from one sample sequenced in a study of regulatory T cells in long-lasting Graves disease (dated by TCRdb to the early 2020s). Library preparation employed multiplex PCR. These reads were obtained on an Illumina HiSeq 4000. CDR3 regions were amplified by Arm-PCR with iRepertoire HTBI primers to construct TCR beta libraries. TCRdb cleaned the public reads at Q25 with fastp, built clones with MiXCR and kept in-frame beta chains. All rows with the same CDR3 protein become a single entry with the most common DNA and genes. A total of 600,000 to 850,000 distinct CDR3 sequences appear in this sample, approximately 31% of them only once. About two fifths of the sample is in the top ten clones. Per the publication, the time point label means: persistent/refractory GD, antithyroid drugs over 5 years with positive TRAb. RNA was extracted from PBMCs in TRIzol for both TCR sequencing and RNA sequencing.

The sample here was peripheral blood mononuclear cells (PBMCs), taken when the disease was refractory, from a patient treated with antithyroid drugs. The receptors shown here come from a female donor with Graves disease.

The rearrangement joins TRBV19 to TRBJ1-2, with D unclear. The CDR3 runs 11 residues. V shed 6 bases and J shed 7 bases, with 9 bases lying between them. Germline loops: CDR1 LNHDA, CDR2 SQIVND (reference sequence). The CDR3, as DNA: TGTGCCAGTAGCGGACTAGGTGGCTACACCTTC. Its translation is CASSGLGGYTF.

This clonotype was seen a few times. This chain uses TRBV6-5 with TRBJ1-2; D uncertain. From germline, CDR1 is MNHEY and CDR2 SVGAGI. V shed 3 bases and J shed 8 bases, with 7 bases lying between them. This CDR3 is built from 11 residues. CDR3 in amino acids: CASSYSKGYTF. CDR3 nucleotide sequence: TGTGCCAGCAGTTATTCGAAGGGCTACACCTTC.

The sample holds many counts of this clonotype. The CDR3 reads CASSYSSANSYEQYF. The CDR3 region has the DNA TGTGCCAGCAGTTATTCCTCGGCAAACTCCTACGAGCAGTACTTC. The genes are TRBV6-5 and TRBJ2-7, with unresolved D. Germline assignment: CDR1 MNHEY and CDR2 SVGAGI. V shed 3 bases and J shed 0 bases, with 12 bases lying between them. CDR3 size: 15 residues.

This clonotype was seen a few times. The gene calls are TRBV20-1 and TRBJ2-7, with 9 bases lining up with TRBD2. Per the germline V gene, CDR1 is DFQATT and CDR2 is SNEGSKA (reference sequence). Unmatched junction bases numbered 7, after V lost 3 bases and J lost 4 bases. The CDR3 consists of 14 residues. This CDR3 is CSASSGGGRYEQYF. The CDR3 bases are TGCAGTGCTAGTAGCGGGGGAGGGCGTTACGAGCAGTACTTC.

This clonotype was seen only once. The V and J genes are TRBV7-9 and TRBJ1-5; D is undetermined. The V end lost 1 base, the J end lost 7 bases, and 8 bases lay between the germline ends. There are 13 residues in the CDR3. Germline assignment: CDR1 SEHNR and CDR2 FQNEAQ (reference sequence). DNA of the CDR3: TGTGCCAGCAGCTTAGAAGTCCCCCAGCCCCAGCATTTT. Protein: CASSLEVPQPQHF. Filled out from reference TRBV7-9 and TRBJ1-5, the complete variable domain reads DTGVSQNPRHKITKRGQNVTFRCDPISEHNRLYWYRQTLGQGPEFLTYFQNEAQLEKSRLLSDRFSAERPKGSFSTLEIQRTEQGDSAMYLCASSLEVPQPQHFGDGTRLSIL.

This clonotype was seen more than once but under ten times. The V gene is TRBV29-1, the J gene TRBJ2-3, with D uncertain. Trimming cost V 5 bases and J 4 bases, with 4 bases left between them. Germline lookup yields CDR1 SQVTM and CDR2 ANQGSEA. The CDR3 is 10 residues long. CDR3 residues: CSVNSDTQYF. The CDR3 DNA is TGCAGCGTTAACTCAGATACGCAGTATTTT.

The gene calls are TRBV13 and TRBJ2-2; TRBD2 might be the D (5 bases). Germline V gene lookup returns CDR1 PRHDT and CDR2 FYEKMQ (reference sequence). This CDR3 is 15 amino acids long. V gave up 2 bases and J gave up 4 bases, with 11 bases separating them. The CDR3 here is CASSLRRRSTGELFF. CDR3 nucleotides: TGTGCCAGCAGCTTACGCCGGAGGTCCACCGGGGAGCTGTTTTTT.

This clonotype was seen many times. The chain joins TRBV2 to TRBJ1-1; D unclear. Trimming removed 10 bases at V and 4 bases at J, with 16 bases between. This CDR3 spans 13 amino acids. Per germline, CDR1 SNHLY and CDR2 FYNNEI. The CDR3 coding sequence is TGTGCCATTCATCCAACACGTATCACTGAAGCTTTCTTT. Its translation: CAIHPTRITEAFF.

This clonotype has more than one count but fewer than ten. The genes are TRBV5-5 and TRBJ2-7, with 9 bases that match TRBD1. V gave up 3 bases and J gave up 5 bases; unmatched junction bases: 6. CDR1 SGHKS and CDR2 YYEKEE come from the germline V gene (reference sequence). The CDR3 spans 14 residues. The CDR3 region has the DNA TGTGCCAGCAGCTACCGGGACAGGGTCCACGAGCAGTACTTC. It codes for CASSYRDRVHEQYF. Looking up the rest from reference TRBV5-5 and TRBJ2-7 gives the full variable domain: DAGVTQSPTHLIKTRGQQVTLRCSPISGHKSVSWYQQVLGQGPQFIFQYYEKEERGRGNFPDRFSARQFPNYSSELNVNALLLGDSALYLCASSYRDRVHEQYFGPGTRLTVT.

This clonotype was picked up a small number of times. In nucleotides, the CDR3 is TGCGCCAGCGCCATCGGGGCCGGGAACACTGAAGCTTTCTTT. This sequence encodes CASAIGAGNTEAFF. The chain has TRBV5-1 and TRBJ1-1, with D tentatively TRBD1 (5 bases). Trimming pared 7 bases from V and 1 base from J, leaving 14 bases between. CDR1 SGHRS and CDR2 YFSETQ come from the germline V gene. The CDR3 spans 14 residues.